This is a list of T cell receptor beta chains from one sample in a study of blood T cell repertoires in COVID-19. Sequencing was performed with immunoSEQ multiplex PCR; in TCRdb, only in-frame clones are kept and a portion is missing. The table shows around 220,000 clones, with approximately 79% occurring only once. Sequencing used peripheral blood. The receptor set was obtained from a woman in her thirties or forties with active or convalescent COVID-19. The CDR3 runs from the conserved cysteine through the conserved F or W. Fields, in order: J gene, D gene, clone size, V gene, CDR3 DNA, CDR3 protein. The D gene is left open where the match is weak. Some rows have no size entry. The others give once, few or many, or a class for an expanded clone.

J gene: TRBJ1-2; D gene: -; clone size: -; V gene: TRBV3-1/TRBV3-2; CDR3 DNA: TGTGCCAGCAGCCAAGAAGTTGGCACCAACTATGGCTACACCTTC; CDR3 protein: CASSQEVGTNYGYTF
J gene: TRBJ2-2; D gene: TRBD2; clone size: -; V gene: TRBV27; CDR3 DNA: TGTGCCAGCAGTTTATGGGGAGGGAAGGGCACCGGGGAGCTGTTTTTT; CDR3 protein: CASSLWGGKGTGELFF
J gene: TRBJ1-5; D gene: -; clone size: -; V gene: TRBV6-5; CDR3 DNA: TGTGCCAGCAGCGGGAGTTGGGGCAATCAGCCCCAGCATTTT; CDR3 protein: CASSGSWGNQPQHF
J gene: TRBJ1-2; D gene: -; clone size: -; V gene: TRBV5-4; CDR3 DNA: TGTGCCAGCAGAAGGGGGAACGACAGACCCTCCTATGGCTACACCTTC; CDR3 protein: CASRRGNDRPSYGYTF
J gene: TRBJ1-6; D gene: TRBD1; clone size: once; V gene: TRBV29-1; CDR3 DNA: TGCAGCGTCAGGACGCGGGACAGGGGTGATTCACCCCTCCACTTT; CDR3 protein: CSVRTRDRGDSPLHF
J gene: TRBJ2-5; D gene: TRBD1; clone size: -; V gene: TRBV6-5; CDR3 DNA: TGTGCCAGCACCGGCATGCTAGGACAGGTTGAGACCCAGTACTTC; CDR3 protein: CASTGMLGQVETQYF
J gene: TRBJ2-2; D gene: TRBD2; clone size: -; V gene: TRBV27; CDR3 DNA: TGTGCCAGCAGTAAAGCGGGGGGGCGAACCGGGGAGCTGTTTTTT; CDR3 protein: CASSKAGGRTGELFF
J gene: TRBJ2-3; D gene: -; clone size: -; V gene: TRBV5-1; CDR3 DNA: TGCGCCAGCAGCCCGTGGACTCCCACAGATACGCAGTATTTT; CDR3 protein: CASSPWTPTDTQYF
J gene: TRBJ2-1; D gene: TRBD1; clone size: -; V gene: TRBV9; CDR3 DNA: TGTGCCAGCAGCGGACGGACAGGGGACAAAGCTGAGCAGTTCTTC; CDR3 protein: CASSGRTGDKAEQFF
J gene: TRBJ1-5; D gene: -; clone size: -; V gene: TRBV28; CDR3 DNA: TGTGCCAGCATCCTAGGCGGGGGGCAAGGCAATCAGCCCCAGCATTTT; CDR3 protein: CASILGGGQGNQPQHF
J gene: TRBJ2-7; D gene: TRBD1; clone size: few; V gene: TRBV4-2; CDR3 DNA: TGTGCCAGCAGCCAAGGTTCAAGGGACAGAGTCTACGAGCAGTACTTC; CDR3 protein: CASSQGSRDRVYEQYF
J gene: TRBJ2-5; D gene: TRBD2; clone size: -; V gene: TRBV9; CDR3 DNA: TGTGCCAGCAGCGTAGGGCTAGCGGGGTCTCAAGAGACCCAGTACTTC; CDR3 protein: CASSVGLAGSQETQYF
J gene: TRBJ1-2; D gene: -; clone size: -; V gene: TRBV19; CDR3 DNA: TGTGCCAGCACCCTGTCCGGGGACTTTGGCTACACCTTC; CDR3 protein: CASTLSGDFGYTF
J gene: TRBJ1-5; D gene: -; clone size: -; V gene: TRBV18; CDR3 DNA: TGTGCCAGCTCACCGGAGGTTGGGCCCAATCAGCCCCAGCATTTT; CDR3 protein: CASSPEVGPNQPQHF
J gene: TRBJ2-5; D gene: -; clone size: -; V gene: TRBV7-8; CDR3 DNA: TGTGCCAGCAGCCCCGGACTGACGGTCGAGACCCAGTACTTC; CDR3 protein: CASSPGLTVETQYF
J gene: TRBJ2-5; D gene: -; clone size: -; V gene: TRBV3-1/TRBV3-2; CDR3 DNA: TGTGCCAGCAGCCGTAACGCCGGGACTCTTCTAGGCCAAGAGACCCAGTACTTC; CDR3 protein: CASSRNAGTLLGQETQYF
J gene: TRBJ1-2; D gene: TRBD1; clone size: -; V gene: TRBV19; CDR3 DNA: TGTGCCAGTAGCCAAGAGGGGGCCACCACCTACACCTTC; CDR3 protein: CASSQEGATTYTF
J gene: TRBJ1-2; D gene: -; clone size: -; V gene: TRBV9; CDR3 DNA: TGTGCCAGCAGCGTAGAAGGAGACTATGGCTACACCTTC; CDR3 protein: CASSVEGDYGYTF
J gene: TRBJ1-3; D gene: TRBD1; clone size: -; V gene: TRBV5-1; CDR3 DNA: TGCGCCAGCAGCTTGGAACAGGGGGCTGGTGGAAACACCATATATTTT; CDR3 protein: CASSLEQGAGGNTIYF
J gene: TRBJ2-1; D gene: -; clone size: once; V gene: TRBV29-1; CDR3 DNA: TGCAGCGTTGAAGTTGCCAGTCACAGTGAGCAGTTCTTC; CDR3 protein: CSVEVASHSEQFF
J gene: TRBJ2-3; D gene: TRBD2; clone size: -; V gene: TRBV6-5; CDR3 DNA: TGTGCCAGCAGTTTCGGGGGGACGGATACGCAGTATTTT; CDR3 protein: CASSFGGTDTQYF
J gene: TRBJ1-6; D gene: -; clone size: many; V gene: TRBV7-3; CDR3 DNA: TGTGCCAGCAGCTGGGAGAATTCACCCCTCCACTTT; CDR3 protein: CASSWENSPLHF
J gene: TRBJ1-2; D gene: -; clone size: -; V gene: TRBV23-1; CDR3 DNA: TGCGCCAGCAAAAGGCAGGGTTACGGCTACACCTTC; CDR3 protein: CASKRQGYGYTF
J gene: TRBJ1-4; D gene: -; clone size: -; V gene: TRBV6-6; CDR3 DNA: TGTGCCAGCAGCCTACCCACTAATGAAAAACTGTTTTTT; CDR3 protein: CASSLPTNEKLFF